This entry is about one T cell receptor beta chain. Its matching antigen is unknown. CDR3 length: 14 residues. Germline V gene sequence: CDR1 SNHLY, CDR2 FYNNEI. V trimming: 6 bases; J trimming: 8 bases; junction bases outside the gene matches: 12. The data derive from a study of T cell responses to AZD1222 COVID-19 vaccine. Overall study results and limits: Close to half of spike-specific TCRs reportedly recognize unmutated variant regions.

Sequenced by immunoSEQ multiplex PCR; TCRdb stores in-frame clones only, minus some. The data hold under 100,000 clones, with roughly 94% observed a single time. The genes are TRBV2 and TRBJ1-1; TRBD1 matches at 7 bases. This clonotype was sampled from an adult in good health. The sequenced sample was peripheral blood, obtained on day 0 of MenACWY control vaccination. The CDR3 sequence: CASRDGQASGEAFF. DNA of the CDR3: TGTGCCAGCAGGGACGGACAGGCGAGCGGCGAAGCTTTCTTT. Full variable domain (missing parts from reference TRBV2 and TRBJ1-1): EPEVTQTPSHQVTQMGQEVILRCVPISNHLYFYWYRQILGQKVEFLVSFYNNEISEKSEIFDDQFSVERPDGSNFTLKIRSTKLEDSAMYFCASRDGQASGEAFFGQGTRLTVV.